The T cell receptor (beta chain) described here comes from a study of CD8+ T cells in alopecia areata. Sorting of CD4+ and CD8+ T cells was performed on PBMCs. This clone was seen only once. CDR1 and CDR2 from the germline V gene are PRHDT and FYEKMQ (reference sequence). The J segment lost 7 bases and the V segment lost 0 bases, leaving 4 bases of the junction unmatched. The CDR3 covers 16 residues. TCR sequencing used cDNA made by reverse transcription of extracted RNA. Some clones are missing from TCRdb's copy, which holds only in-frame ones; the method was immunoSEQ multiplex PCR. The table records hundreds of thousands of clones, under 70% of them present only once.

The sample here was CD4+ T cells sorted from blood, taken at week 0. The V call is TRBV13, the J call TRBJ1-6; TRBD1 matches 9 bases. This receptor was obtained from a human donor with alopecia areata. In DNA form, the CDR3 reads TGTGCCAGCAGCTTAGGCCTACAGGGGGCGAATTCACCCCTCCACTTT. This encodes CASSLGLQGANSPLHF. Full variable domain (missing parts from reference TRBV13 and TRBJ1-6): AAGVIQSPRHLIKEKRETATLKCYPIPRHDTVYWYQQGPGQDPQFLISFYEKMQSDKGSIPDRFSAQQFSDYHSELNMSSLELGDSALYFCASSLGLQGANSPLHFGNGTRLTVT.